Described below is a single TCR beta chain sequence and its context. The antigen remains unidentified. Time point specified: newly diagnosed, previously untreated cHL patient sample. This sample stems from a study of PD-1 blockade in classical Hodgkin lymphoma. Study-wide results and caveats: Newly diagnosed patients had baseline TCR diversity that was reportedly lower than that of healthy donors.

Measured with immunoSEQ multiplex PCR; TCRdb has only the in-frame clones, and not every one. The data show approximately 70,000 clones, roughly 93% seen once. From germline, CDR1 is MRHNA and CDR2 SNTAGT. The CDR3 runs to 19 residues. V was cut by 4 bases and J by 1 base, with 25 bases left in between. This TCR derives from a human donor with classical Hodgkin lymphoma. The J gene is TRBJ1-2, the V gene TRBV6-4, with D perhaps TRBD1 (6 bases). Sequences were obtained from peripheral blood mononuclear cells (PBMCs). CDR3 DNA: TGTGCCAGCAGTGCATACGCGACAGGCGTCTTCAGTTATAACTATGGCTACACCTTC. It codes for CASSAYATGVFSYNYGYTF.